These T cell receptor beta chains were read from a single sample in a study of OX40 agonist ivuxolimab in advanced cancers. Sequencing was performed with immunoSEQ multiplex PCR; in TCRdb, only in-frame clones are kept and a portion is missing. The table includes tens of thousands of clones, roughly nine tenths detected once. Sequenced here: CD4+ or CD8+ T cells sorted from blood, sampled in a trial of the OX40 agonist ivuxolimab. These receptor sequences come from an adult with an advanced solid tumor such as melanoma, head and neck, liver or kidney cancer. CDR3s include the opening cysteine and the closing phenylalanine or tryptophan. The order of the fields is J gene, clone size, D gene, V gene, CDR3 DNA, CDR3 protein. The D gene is left open where the match is weak. The listing skips clone size in some rows; elsewhere it reads once, few, many or a size class.

j_call: TRBJ1-2; clone_size: -; d_call: TRBD1; v_call: TRBV28; cdr3_nt: TGTGCCAGCAGTCCGCTCGGAGACAGGGGGCTTGGCTATGGCTACACCTTC; cdr3_aa: CASSPLGDRGLGYGYTF
j_call: TRBJ1-1; clone_size: -; d_call: -; v_call: TRBV6-5; cdr3_nt: TGTGCCAGCAGTTTCGAGGGGACCCCCATGAACACTGAAGCTTTCTTT; cdr3_aa: CASSFEGTPMNTEAFF
j_call: TRBJ2-7; clone_size: -; d_call: -; v_call: TRBV4-1; cdr3_nt: TGCGCCAGCAGCCCGTGGGACGGGTACGAGCAGTACTTC; cdr3_aa: CASSPWDGYEQYF
j_call: TRBJ2-2; clone_size: -; d_call: -; v_call: TRBV7-3; cdr3_nt: TGTGCCAGCAGCTTAAATACGTTAACCGGGGAGCTGTTTTTT; cdr3_aa: CASSLNTLTGELFF
j_call: TRBJ2-1; clone_size: few; d_call: -; v_call: TRBV4-1; cdr3_nt: TGCGCCAGCAGCCAAGCGATCGGGGATTACAATGAGCAGTTCTTC; cdr3_aa: CASSQAIGDYNEQFF
j_call: TRBJ1-5; clone_size: medium-sized; d_call: TRBD1; v_call: TRBV5-5; cdr3_nt: TGTGCCAGCAGCCATTACCCGGGACAGGCACGGGTAGATCAGCCCCAGCATTTT; cdr3_aa: CASSHYPGQARVDQPQHF
j_call: TRBJ1-5; clone_size: few; d_call: -; v_call: TRBV6-6; cdr3_nt: TGTGCCAGCAGTTCGGGAGGTTCGGGCAATCAGCCCCAGCATTTT; cdr3_aa: CASSSGGSGNQPQHF
j_call: TRBJ2-7; clone_size: -; d_call: TRBD2; v_call: TRBV27; cdr3_nt: TGTGCCAGCAGTTTGGCCCTAGCGGGAGGGCCCTTCGAGCAGTACTTC; cdr3_aa: CASSLALAGGPFEQYF
j_call: TRBJ2-1; clone_size: -; d_call: -; v_call: TRBV11-2; cdr3_nt: TGTGCCAGCAGCTTAAATTGGGCTTTGGAGTACAATGAGCAGTTCTTC; cdr3_aa: CASSLNWALEYNEQFF
j_call: TRBJ1-3; clone_size: once; d_call: -; v_call: TRBV7-2; cdr3_nt: TGTGCCAGCAGCTTAGGGAGCGTCTCTGGAAACACCATATATTTT; cdr3_aa: CASSLGSVSGNTIYF
j_call: TRBJ1-2; clone_size: -; d_call: -; v_call: TRBV2; cdr3_nt: TGTGCCAGCATTATCGACTTTAACTATGGCTACACCTTC; cdr3_aa: CASIIDFNYGYTF